This is a list of T cell receptor beta chains from one sample in a study of T cell responses to AZD1222 COVID-19 vaccine. Method: immunoSEQ multiplex PCR; TCRdb's copy keeps in-frame clones and lacks some. The sample gives more than 100,000 clones, around nine tenths of which show up once; roughly 2.3% is in the top ten. The sequencing here drew on peripheral blood, taken on day 0 of AZD1222 vaccination. The receptors were gathered from an adult in good health. The CDR3 runs from the conserved cysteine through the conserved F or W. A D gene is named only where the DNA matches it firmly. Size tells how often a clone was seen (once, few, many) or the class of an expanded clone, and some rows leave it out.

j_call d_call clone_size v_call cdr3_nt cdr3_aa
TRBJ2-1 TRBD2 - TRBV5-1 TGCGCCAGCAGCTTGGGACTAGCGGGAGGGAGGTCCTACAATGAGCAGTTCTTC CASSLGLAGGRSYNEQFF
TRBJ2-5 - - TRBV11-2 TGTGCCAGCAGCTTCTCGGGAGGACAGGAGACCCAGTACTTC CASSFSGGQETQYF
TRBJ1-5 - - TRBV30 TGTGCCTGGAGTTTGTACAATGGGAATCAGCCCCAGCATTTT CAWSLYNGNQPQHF
TRBJ1-2 TRBD1 once TRBV7-8 TGTGCCAGCAGCCCAATGGGACAGTCCTATGGCTACACCTTC CASSPMGQSYGYTF
TRBJ1-2 - - TRBV21-1 TGTGCCAGCAGCCGGGGCCGGGACAGTGAACGCTATGGCTACACCTTC CASSRGRDSERYGYTF
TRBJ2-2 - once TRBV5-4 TGTGCCAGCAGCGTGGGAAGGACCGGGGAGCTGTTTTTT CASSVGRTGELFF
TRBJ1-4 - - TRBV6-1 TGTGCCAGCAGTGAAGTTTGGGGAGGCGAAAAACTGTTTTTT CASSEVWGGEKLFF
TRBJ1-6 - - TRBV28 TGTGCCAGCAGTTTAAGACAGGCCTTAACCCTCAGCTCCTATAATTCACCCCTCCACTTT CASSLRQALTLSSYNSPLHF
TRBJ2-1 - - TRBV5-4 TGTGCCAGCAGCTTGGGGGAGGCCTACAATGAGCAGTTCTTC CASSLGEAYNEQFF
TRBJ1-1 - - TRBV15 TGTGCCACCAGCAGAGCCGGGGGGGCTGTCTTT CATSRAGGAVF
TRBJ2-3 TRBD2 - TRBV7-3 TGTGCCAGCAGCCCCCTAGCGGGAGAGGGCACAGATACGCAGTATTTT CASSPLAGEGTDTQYF
TRBJ2-1 - - TRBV7-2 TGTGCCAGCAGCTTAAGACAGGCGACCCCCTACAATGAGCAGTTCTTC CASSLRQATPYNEQFF
TRBJ2-7 - - TRBV5-1 TGCGCCAGCTCCGGGGGAGGGGGCCCATACGAGCAGTACTTC CASSGGGGPYEQYF
TRBJ1-6 - few TRBV27 TGTGCCAGCACTAAACAGGGAGCGAATTCACCCCTCCACTTT CASTKQGANSPLHF
TRBJ1-3 - - TRBV5-1 TGCGCCAGCAGCTTAGAAGGCACCGTGACTGGAAACACCATATATTTT CASSLEGTVTGNTIYF
TRBJ2-5 - - TRBV27 TGTGCCAGCAGTTTATCGAGGCGGAGAGAGGAAGAGACCCAGTACTTC CASSLSRRREEETQYF
TRBJ2-7 TRBD2 - TRBV10-3 TGTGCCTTCTGGACTAGTGGTCCTGGCGAGCAGTACTTC CAFWTSGPGEQYF
TRBJ2-3 - - TRBV2 TGTGCCAGCACGCCTCGGGGATCTAGCACAGATACGCAGTATTTT CASTPRGSSTDTQYF
TRBJ1-2 - - TRBV3-1/TRBV3-2 TGTGCCAGCAGCCACCGGGAGGGTTCGGGCTATGGCTACACCTTC CASSHREGSGYGYTF
TRBJ1-6 - - TRBV18 TGTGCCAGCTCACTTGGGACGTCTTCTGGGTCACCCCTCCACTTT CASSLGTSSGSPLHF
TRBJ1-1 - - TRBV15 TGTGCCACCAGCAGAGATAAGGCTCTAAGCACTGAAGCTTTCTTT CATSRDKALSTEAFF
TRBJ2-5 TRBD2 - TRBV4-1 TGCGCCAGCAGCCCGCAGGGGACTAGCGTACAAGAGACCCAGTACTTC CASSPQGTSVQETQYF
TRBJ2-7 TRBD2 - TRBV10-3 TGTGCCACCACTAGCGAGTCCTACGAGCAGTACTTC CATTSESYEQYF
TRBJ2-7 - - TRBV6-5 TGTGCCAGCAGTTTGTACTACTCCTACGAGCAGTACTTC CASSLYYSYEQYF
TRBJ1-1 - - TRBV19 TGTGCCAGTAGTAGACGGCCCCTCGCTGGGAACACTGAAGCTTTCTTT CASSRRPLAGNTEAFF
TRBJ2-7 - once TRBV11-2 TGTGCCAGCAGCTTAGATCAGTCCCTAAACCCCGAGCAGTACTTC CASSLDQSLNPEQYF
TRBJ2-1 - - TRBV5-1 TGCGCCAGCAGCATTCCAAGATTGGCGGGCTACTCCTACAATGAGCAGTTCTTC CASSIPRLAGYSYNEQFF
TRBJ2-1 - once TRBV27 TGTGCCAGCAGTGCGCGGTGGGCGGTAGAGGGGCAGTTCTTC CASSARWAVEGQFF
TRBJ1-2 - - TRBV11-1 TGTGCCAGCAGCGGGGACGGAATCTATGGCTACACCTTC CASSGDGIYGYTF
TRBJ1-2 - - TRBV27 TGTGCCAGCACCTCCTATACATCCCTAAACTATGGCTACACCTTC CASTSYTSLNYGYTF
TRBJ1-2 TRBD1 - TRBV10-3 TGTGCCATCAGTGAAACCTTGCCGGGACAGGCGACGGCTAACTATGGCTACACCTTC CAISETLPGQATANYGYTF
TRBJ1-2 - - TRBV28 TGTGCCAGCGGCGGCTACACCTTC CASGGYTF
TRBJ2-2 TRBD2 - TRBV7-2 TGTGCCAGCAGCTTAGATAGCGGGAAGTCCGGGGAGCTGTTTTTT CASSLDSGKSGELFF
TRBJ2-7 TRBD1 - TRBV6-5 TGTGCCAGCAGTCTTGGACAGGGGTTCGGGGAGCAGTACTTC CASSLGQGFGEQYF
TRBJ1-6 - - TRBV6-5 TGTGCCAGCAGTACCGGGACGGGGAATTCACCCCTCCACTTT CASSTGTGNSPLHF
TRBJ2-1 - - TRBV11-3 TGTGCCAGCAGCGGGACTGGGGTCAATGAGCAGTTCTTC CASSGTGVNEQFF
TRBJ1-5 - - TRBV19 TGTGCCTCTCCCCGCCCACTGTGTAGCAATCAGCCCCAGCATTTT CASPRPLCSNQPQHF
TRBJ1-2 - - TRBV28 TGTGCCAGCAGTGACTACAGTAGTGGCTACACCTTC CASSDYSSGYTF
TRBJ1-1 - - TRBV7-9 TGTGCCAGCAGCGTTCGGGGGAACACTGAAGCTTTCTTT CASSVRGNTEAFF
TRBJ2-5 TRBD1 - TRBV5-1 TGCGCCAGCAGCCTTCGGACAGGGGGCGGAGAGACCCAGTACTTC CASSLRTGGGETQYF
TRBJ2-6 TRBD1 - TRBV5-4 TGTGCCAGCAGCCAGGCGGCGAGGGGGCTTGGAGGGGCCAACGTCCTGACTTTC CASSQAARGLGGANVLTF
TRBJ1-6 - - TRBV7-3 TGTGCCAGCAGCCCACGGGCCCCATGGGGTAATTCACCCCTCCACTTT CASSPRAPWGNSPLHF
TRBJ1-5 TRBD1 - TRBV7-2 TGTGCCAGCAGCACCAGGACAGGGCGCAGTCAGCCCCAGCATTTT CASSTRTGRSQPQHF
TRBJ2-3 - - TRBV6-5 TGTGCCAGCAGCCAAGAGGGCCGGACAGATACGCAGTATTTT CASSQEGRTDTQYF
TRBJ2-7 - few TRBV19 TGTGCCAGTAGTATAGATCTTGGGGACGGATACGAGCAGTACTTC CASSIDLGDGYEQYF
TRBJ2-1 - - TRBV28 TGTGCCAGCACCACCCCTTCCGGCGGTTACAATGAGCAGTTCTTC CASTTPSGGYNEQFF
TRBJ2-1 TRBD2 - TRBV29-1 TGCAGCGTTGTCCCTACTAGCGGGAGGGGGGCTTACAATGAGCAGTTCTTC CSVVPTSGRGAYNEQFF
TRBJ1-4 - - TRBV7-8 TGTGCCAGCAGCTTAGCCGGCGGAACACTGTTTTTT CASSLAGGTLFF
TRBJ1-3 - - TRBV6-5 TGTGCCAGCATCACAGGGTTTGCTGGAAACACCATATATTTT CASITGFAGNTIYF
TRBJ1-4 - - TRBV18 TGTGCCAGCTCACCACAGGCGAGCCTTAATGAAAAACTGTTTTTT CASSPQASLNEKLFF
TRBJ1-6 - - TRBV5-1 TGCGCCAGCAGCGAAAATAAGGGGTATAATTCACCCCTCCACTTT CASSENKGYNSPLHF
TRBJ2-3 TRBD1 - TRBV29-1 TGCAGCGTTACACAGGGGGATACGCAGTATTTT CSVTQGDTQYF
TRBJ2-7 - - TRBV10-3 TGTGCCATCTCGCAACAGCTCTCCTACGAGCAGTACTTC CAISQQLSYEQYF
TRBJ1-2 - - TRBV20-1 TGCAGTGCACAGCTCTATGGCTACACCTTC CSAQLYGYTF
TRBJ2-7 TRBD1 - TRBV7-6 TGTGCCAGCAGCCCGAGACAGGGGGCGAAAGGGGACGAGCAGTACTTC CASSPRQGAKGDEQYF
TRBJ2-1 TRBD2 - TRBV11-3 TGTGCCAGCGCGTCAAGGGGACTAGGAGATGAGCAGTTCTTC CASASRGLGDEQFF
TRBJ2-1 TRBD2 - TRBV9 TGTGCCAGCAGCGTAACGACTAGCGGGAGCAATGAGCAGTTCTTC CASSVTTSGSNEQFF